A single sample gave rise to the 29 T cell receptor beta chains below, sequenced in a study of T cells in tuberculosis. The repertoire was sequenced with immunoSEQ multiplex PCR; TCRdb's copy has only in-frame clones and lacks some. The table lists about 88,000 clones, approximately 91% of them singletons, with about 1.9% in the top ten. After thawing and overnight rest, PBMC were stained with GMM-loaded CD1B tetramer, viability dye and anti-CD3 for sorting. C32 glucose monomycolate from Rhodococcus equi was loaded onto the CD1B tetramers. Sequencing was done on a sample of CD1b-GMM tetramer-negative cells sorted from PBMCs. The source of these receptors is an adult woman with latent tuberculosis.

This clone is a singleton in its sample. The V gene is TRBV10-3, the J gene TRBJ2-1; D not resolved. CDR3 length: 13 amino acids. Germline V gene lookup returns CDR1 ENHRY and CDR2 SYGVKD. The V end lost 6 bases, the J end lost 6 bases, and 12 bases lay between the germline ends. CDR3 sequence reads: CAISLDSFNEQFF. The CDR3 DNA sequence: TGTGCCATCAGCTTGGATAGCTTCAATGAGCAGTTCTTC.

The rearrangement uses TRBV4-3 and TRBJ2-3, with D perhaps matching TRBD2 (6 bases). CDR3 length equals 16 residues. Trimming removed 0 bases from V and 4 bases from J, with 14 bases in between. CDR1 is LGHNA and CDR2 is YSLEER in the germline V gene. The CDR3 sequence: CASSQDTLARADTQYF. The DNA for the CDR3 is TGCGCCAGCAGCCAAGATACGCTAGCGAGAGCAGATACGCAGTATTTT.

A word on this clone: The same CDR3 also results from other DNA sequences found in this sample. The chain joins TRBV7-2 to TRBJ1-6; the D gene is possibly TRBD1 (6 bases). V was trimmed by 1 base and J by 13 bases, leaving 14 bases between them. Germline CDR1 is SGHTA and CDR2 is FQGNSA. The CDR3 spans 14 residues. The CDR3 bases are TGTGCCAGCAGCTTAGGGACAGAGGGTTCCCCCCTCCACTTT. This translates into CASSLGTEGSPLHF.

This clone has only one observation. The chain has TRBV6-1 and TRBJ1-1; TRBD1 aligns across 7 bases. This CDR3 spans 11 amino acids. Trimming at V came to 7 bases and at J to 7 bases, leaving 3 bases not matched to a gene. CDR1 and CDR2 (germline): MNHNS, SASEGT. CDR3 region: CASTQGNEAFF. The CDR3 region has the DNA TGTGCCAGCACACAGGGGAATGAAGCTTTCTTT.

This sequence joins TRBV27 and TRBJ1-1; 7 bases map to TRBD1. Germline CDR1 MNHEY, CDR2 SMNVEV (reference sequence). Trimming removed 5 bases from V and 3 bases from J; junction bases left unmatched: 0. The CDR3 covers 12 residues. The DNA of the CDR3 is TGTGCCAGCAGTACAGGGGACACTGAAGCTTTCTTT. It encodes CASSTGDTEAFF.

The chain joins TRBV14 to TRBJ2-7, with no clear D. The CDR3 has 14 residues. Between the trimmed V and J ends, which lost 1 base and 5 bases, there was a span of 12 bases. The V gene's germline CDR1 is SGHDN and CDR2 FVKESK. The CDR3 is CASSQGRGSHEQYV. The CDR3, as DNA: TGTGCCAGCAGCCAAGGGCGCGGTTCTCACGAGCAGTACGTC.

The rearrangement uses TRBV19 and TRBJ1-2; TRBD1 matches 7 bases. V dropped 0 bases and J dropped 3; count of bases not matched to a gene: 4. Germline V gene data show CDR1 as LNHDA and CDR2 as SQIVND (reference sequence). The CDR3 is made up of 15 amino acids. The CDR3 is CASSIDGDSYYGYTF. The CDR3 bases are TGTGCCAGTAGTATAGATGGGGACAGCTACTATGGCTACACCTTC.

The chain combines TRBV6-1 with TRBJ1-1, with a weak D call TRBD1 (6 bases). This CDR3 has 14 amino acids. Germline V gene sequence: CDR1 MNHNS, CDR2 SASEGT. V shed 7 bases and J shed 0 bases, with 12 bases lying between them. The CDR3 sequence is CASIRTALNTEAFF. The CDR3 region has the DNA TGTGCCAGCATAAGGACAGCCCTGAACACTGAAGCTTTCTTT.

On this clone: One junction end disagrees with the germline gene, perhaps due to a read error. V usage is TRBV29-1 and J usage is TRBJ2-5; 9 bases map to TRBD2. This CDR3 comprises 12 residues. Germline CDR1 is SQVTM and CDR2 is ANQGSEA. In nucleotides, the CDR3 is TGTGGCGGGGGGGTTGGGAGTGAGACCCAGTACTTC. Protein: CGGGVGSETQYF. The full variable domain, in which reference TRBV29-1 and TRBJ2-5 provide the parts outside the CDR3, is SAVISQKPSRDICQRGTSLTIQCQVDSQVTMMFWYRQQPGQSLTLIATANQGSEATYESGFVIDKFPISRPNLTFSTLTVSNMSPEDSSIYLCGGGVGSETQYFGPGTRLLVL.

V and J are TRBV19 and TRBJ2-2; 7 bases are shared with TRBD1. V lost 5 bases, J lost 3 bases, and 3 bases stayed unmatched. This CDR3 spans 14 amino acids. Germline CDR1 LNHDA, CDR2 SQIVND (reference sequence). The DNA for the CDR3 is TGTGCCAGTAGTGTAGGGACAGACACCGGGGAGCTGTTTTTT. This gives the protein CASSVGTDTGELFF.

This sequence joins TRBV6-1 and TRBJ2-7; 8 bases are shared with TRBD1. Per germline, CDR1 MNHNS and CDR2 SASEGT. The junction had 8 bases not matched to a gene; V was cut back by 1 base and J by 3 bases. The CDR3 runs 16 residues. The CDR3 spells CASSEGRGRGLYEQYF. The CDR3 DNA reads TGTGCCAGCAGTGAAGGAAGGGGCAGGGGGCTCTACGAGCAGTACTTC.

The gene calls are TRBV5-4 and TRBJ2-1, with D possibly being TRBD2 (7 bases). This CDR3 has 11 residues. Germline V gene sequence: CDR1 SGHNT, CDR2 YYREEE (reference sequence). The V gene lost 7 bases and the J gene lost 12 bases, with 14 bases spanning the gap. CDR3 DNA sequence: TGTGCCAGCGGTCAGGGAGGGGGGCAGTTCTTC. Translated: CASGQGGGQFF.

This rearrangement joins TRBV30 to TRBJ2-1; the match to TRBD2 covers 11 bases. The germline V gene has CDR1 GTSNPN and CDR2 SVGIG (reference sequence). CDR3 length: 17 residues. Losses at the gene ends were 4 bases for V and 8 bases for J; bases not matched to a gene: 16. CDR3 residues: CAWTRRASGGMRDEQFF. The CDR3 bases are TGTGCCTGGACCCGGAGGGCTAGCGGGGGGATGCGCGATGAGCAGTTCTTC.

This chain connects TRBV27 to TRBJ1-3; 7 bases match TRBD1. The CDR3 totals 15 residues. J was trimmed by 5 bases and V by 3 bases; bases with no gene match: 7. Germline CDR1 reads MNHEY; CDR2 reads SMNVEV (reference sequence). The CDR3 spells CASSLSTGPRNTIYF. DNA of the CDR3: TGTGCCAGCAGTTTGTCGACAGGGCCCAGAAACACCATATATTTT.

The chain has TRBV5-1 and TRBJ1-3, with a weak D call TRBD1 (6 bases). Germline lookup yields CDR1 SGHRS and CDR2 YFSETQ. V was shortened by 0 bases and J by 4 bases, with 14 bases between the two germline ends. CDR3 length: 16 residues. CDR3 in DNA: TGCGCCAGCAGCTTGGCCAGCGCAGGGACAGGAAACACCATATATTTT. Its protein product is CASSLASAGTGNTIYF.

In nucleotides, the CDR3 is TGTGCCGGGGTTACAGGGGGCGGAAACACCATATATTTT. It yields the protein CAGVTGGGNTIYF. The chain carries TRBV30 and TRBJ1-3; 9 bases map to TRBD1. This CDR3 comprises 13 residues. Trimming removed 8 bases from V and 4 bases from J; junction bases left unmatched: 6. Germline V CDR1 and CDR2: GTSNPN, SVGIG (reference sequence).

This clone was detected only a few times. The V gene is TRBV2, the J gene TRBJ2-3, with a weak D call TRBD1 (6 bases). V was trimmed by 6 bases and J by 5 bases, leaving 9 bases between them. Germline CDR1 is SNHLY and CDR2 is FYNNEI. The CDR3 covers 12 residues. CDR3 sequence reads: CASSLGGDTQYF. The CDR3 DNA reads TGTGCCAGCAGCTTAGGGGGAGATACGCAGTATTTT.

This chain links TRBV6-1 with TRBJ2-5; D remains unclear. The CDR3 sequence is 15 residues long. Germline V gene lookup returns CDR1 MNHNS and CDR2 SASEGT. The germline V and J ends were trimmed by 1 base and 1 base, with 10 bases remaining between them. The CDR3 DNA is TGTGCCAGCAGTGAAGACGGGTCGATCCAAGAGACCCAGTACTTC. Translation: CASSEDGSIQETQYF.

The chain employs TRBV9 and TRBJ2-7; 9 bases fit TRBD2. V lost 0 bases and J lost 5; bases outside the gene matches: 9. CDR3 length equals 16 residues. From germline, CDR1 is SGDLS and CDR2 YYNGEE. The CDR3 sequence: CASSVDPAGGPNEQYF. The CDR3 DNA is TGTGCCAGCAGCGTAGACCCCGCGGGGGGGCCCAACGAGCAGTACTTC.

The chain combines TRBV19 with TRBJ2-1; 9 bases agree with TRBD2. The V and J ends lost 4 bases and 7 bases, in that order; junction bases with no gene match: 2. CDR3 length equals 13 residues. Germline V gene sequence: CDR1 LNHDA, CDR2 SQIVND (reference sequence). CDR3 region: CASSTSGGNEQFF. The DNA for the CDR3 is TGTGCCAGTAGTACCAGCGGGGGGAATGAGCAGTTCTTC.

This chain uses TRBV20-1 with TRBJ1-6, with no clear D. The CDR3 totals 10 residues. Germline values: CDR1 DFQATT, CDR2 SNEGSKA (reference sequence). V lost 6 bases, J lost 15 bases, and 12 bases lay in between. The CDR3 DNA reads TGCAGTGCCCCCTACCGGGTCCTCCACTTT. It specifies CSAPYRVLHF.

V usage is TRBV6-1 and J usage is TRBJ2-2; 11 bases fit TRBD2. The CDR3 runs to 15 residues. V gave up 5 bases and J gave up 6 bases; unmatched junction bases: 5. Germline V lookup: CDR1 MNHNS, CDR2 SASEGT. The CDR3: CASSNSGGAPGELFF. CDR3 DNA sequence: TGTGCCAGCAGTAATAGCGGGGGGGCGCCCGGGGAGCTGTTTTTT.

This clone was observed a single time. The CDR3 loop reads CASRSGLKYF. CDR3 sequence (DNA): TGTGCCAGCCGGTCCGGGTTGAAATATTTT. V gene TRBV2 combines with J gene TRBJ2-3, with unresolved D. V was clipped by 8 bases and J by 15 bases, with 15 bases between them. The CDR3 covers 10 residues. CDR1 is SNHLY, CDR2 FYNNEI, per germline.

This chain connects TRBV4-1 to TRBJ2-2; a possible D gene is TRBD2 (5 bases). The CDR3 extends over 14 amino acids. Germline-derived CDR1 and CDR2 are MGHRA and YSYEKL. Trimming left V 4 bases short and J 6 bases short, with 12 bases between. CDR3 amino acids: CASSPAEDSGELFF. DNA of the CDR3: TGCGCCAGCAGCCCGGCAGAGGACTCCGGGGAGCTGTTTTTT.

The chain has TRBV7-9 and TRBJ1-5; perhaps TRBD1 as D (5 bases). Germline V gene data show CDR1 as SEHNR and CDR2 as FQNEAQ (reference sequence). The CDR3 contains 15 residues. The V and J ends lost 0 bases and 3 bases respectively, with 9 bases between them. The CDR3 sequence: CASSLAGHNNQPQHF. CDR3 in DNA: TGTGCCAGCAGCTTAGCCGGACACAACAATCAGCCCCAGCATTTT.

The genes are TRBV5-4 and TRBJ1-6; 10 bases line up with TRBD1. The CDR3 spans 16 residues. J lost 5 bases, V lost 0 bases, and 2 bases had no gene match. Germline V lookup: CDR1 SGHNT, CDR2 YYREEE (reference sequence). The CDR3 nucleotides are TGTGCCAGCAGCTTGGGACAGGGGGCGAATAATTCACCCCTCCACTTT. Encoded protein: CASSLGQGANNSPLHF.

The chain couples TRBV5-4 to TRBJ2-7; 7 nucleotides match TRBD2. J lost 3 bases, V lost 4 bases, and 7 bases had no gene match. The CDR3 consists of 14 residues. Per the germline V gene, CDR1 is SGHNT and CDR2 is YYREEE (reference sequence). For the CDR3, the DNA is TGTGCCAGCAGCCCGGCTAGCGGAGACTACGAGCAGTACTTC. This codes for CASSPASGDYEQYF.

J is TRBJ2-3 and V is TRBV19; TRBD2 matches at 9 bases. The CDR3 totals 13 residues. V was pared by 11 bases and J by 2 bases, with 5 bases of the junction left unmatched. Germline CDR1 reads LNHDA; CDR2 reads SQIVND (reference sequence). Written as DNA, the CDR3 is TGTGCCGCGGGAGGGGGGGTCACAGATACGCAGTATTTT. As protein: CAAGGGVTDTQYF. The full variable domain, its missing parts supplied by reference TRBV19 and TRBJ2-3, is DGGITQSPKYLFRKEGQNVTLSCEQNLNHDAMYWYRQDPGQGLRLIYYSQIVNDFQKGDIAEGYSVSREKKESFPLTVTSAQKNPTAFYLCAAGGGVTDTQYFGPGTRLTVL.

The rearrangement uses TRBV7-2 and TRBJ1-1, with TRBD1 matching 7 bases. V lost 5 bases and J lost 2; bases outside the gene matches: 5. Germline V lookup: CDR1 SGHTA, CDR2 FQGNSA. The length of the CDR3 is 14 residues. In nucleotides, the CDR3 is TGTGCCAGCAGCATAGACAGGGTAAACACTGAAGCTTTCTTT. Translating it yields CASSIDRVNTEAFF.